The 12 T cell receptor beta chains reported below all come from one sample, sequenced in a study of blood T cell repertoires in COVID-19. Profiling relied on immunoSEQ multiplex PCR, and the TCRdb table lists in-frame clones only, not all of them. There are about 400,000 clones in the sample; roughly 89% occur only once, and less than 2% lies in the top ten. Sample: PBMCs or T cells enriched from blood (not recorded which). Receptors were obtained from a woman in her thirties who had recovered from COVID-19.

The CDR3 DNA follows: TGTGCCAGCTCACCACCTTTACAGGGGTCGCGGCATGAAAAACTGTTTTTT. Translated, it gives CASSPPLQGSRHEKLFF. V usage is TRBV18 and J usage is TRBJ1-4; 7 bases map to TRBD1. Trimming cost V 0 bases and J 6 bases; bases outside gene matches: 10. The CDR3 is made up of 17 amino acids. The germline gives CDR1 KGHSH, CDR2 LQKENI.

The V call is TRBV18, the J call TRBJ2-5, with TRBD2 matching 11 bases. The V gene end was trimmed by 3 bases and the J gene end by 3 bases; junction bases not matched to a gene: 0. The CDR3 sequence is 14 residues long. Per germline, CDR1 KGHSH and CDR2 LQKENI. This CDR3 reads CASSPGLAEETQYF. The CDR3 DNA reads TGTGCCAGCTCACCGGGACTAGCGGAAGAGACCCAGTACTTC.

The V call is TRBV7-3, the J call TRBJ1-3; no firm D call. Looked up from germline, CDR1 is SGHTA and CDR2 is FQGTGA. The CDR3 spans 15 residues. V was clipped by 5 bases and J by 0 bases, with 11 bases between them. The CDR3 DNA sequence: TGTGCCAGCAGCGCCTCAGCAGGCTCTGGAAACACCATATATTTT. It codes for CASSASAGSGNTIYF.

This chain connects TRBV5-4 to TRBJ1-1; D unclear. CDR1 SGHNT and CDR2 YYREEE come from the germline V gene (reference sequence). Trimming removed 0 bases at V and 2 bases at J, with 17 bases between. CDR3 length: 17 amino acids. The CDR3 is CASSLARVSGRNTEAFF. CDR3 sequence (DNA): TGTGCCAGCAGCTTGGCCCGGGTTTCGGGTCGAAACACTGAAGCTTTCTTT.

The gene calls are TRBV29-1 and TRBJ2-5, with 10 bases that match TRBD1. The V and J ends lost 4 bases and 4 bases, in that order; junction bases with no gene match: 18. The germline gives CDR1 SQVTM, CDR2 ANQGSEA. The CDR3 extends over 18 amino acids. CDR3 sequence reads: CSVVRFFGTGVVTETQYF. DNA of the CDR3: TGCAGCGTTGTCCGGTTCTTCGGGACAGGGGTTGTGACAGAGACCCAGTACTTC.

The chain has TRBV2 and TRBJ2-5, with TRBD1 as a possible D gene (5 bases). CDR3 size: 13 residues. The germline gives CDR1 SNHLY, CDR2 FYNNEI. The V gene lost 6 bases and the J gene lost 9 bases, with 17 bases spanning the gap. CDR3 in amino acids: CASRGQGKGPQYF. The CDR3 coding sequence is TGTGCCAGCAGGGGGCAAGGGAAGGGGCCCCAGTACTTC. The whole variable domain, remainder taken from reference TRBV2 and TRBJ2-5, is EPEVTQTPSHQVTQMGQEVILRCVPISNHLYFYWYRQILGQKVEFLVSFYNNEISEKSEIFDDQFSVERPDGSNFTLKIRSTKLEDSAMYFCASRGQGKGPQYFGPGTRLLVL.

The rearrangement links TRBV6-5 to TRBJ1-2; D is perhaps TRBD1 (6 bases). Germline V gene sequence: CDR1 MNHEY, CDR2 SVGAGI. V dropped 8 bases and J dropped 2 bases, with 12 bases sitting between them. CDR3 length: 13 amino acids. The CDR3 bases are TGTGCCAGCCGCTGGACAGAGAACTATGGCTACACCTTC. Residues: CASRWTENYGYTF.

The chain carries TRBV29-1 and TRBJ1-4; 9 nucleotides agree with TRBD1. Trimming at V came to 3 bases and at J to 7 bases, leaving 9 bases not matched to a gene. The CDR3 spans 15 residues. CDR1 is SQVTM and CDR2 is ANQGSEA in the germline V gene. The CDR3 DNA reads TGCAGCGTTGAGCCCGGACAGGGGAGCGGTGAAAAACTGTTTTTT. The encoded protein is CSVEPGQGSGEKLFF.

This chain joins TRBV7-2 and TRBJ2-2; 12 bases align to TRBD2. The CDR3 contains 16 residues. With 1 base clipped from V and 14 bases from J, the junction kept 11 bases outside the gene matches. Germline CDR1 is SGHTA and CDR2 is FQGNSA. CDR3: CASSLETSGGTFSLFF. CDR3 DNA: TGTGCCAGCAGCTTAGAAACTAGCGGGGGGACCTTCTCCCTGTTTTTT.

The chain couples TRBV29-1 to TRBJ2-7, with D unclear. The CDR3 has 12 amino acids. Trimming left V 4 bases short and J 5 bases short, with 12 bases between. CDR1 is SQVTM and CDR2 is ANQGSEA in the germline V gene. In DNA, the CDR3 is TGCAGCGTTGGGGCTTTGGGCAACGAGCAGTACTTC. Its translation: CSVGALGNEQYF.

The V call is TRBV20-1, the J call TRBJ1-6; D gene ambiguous. The V and J ends lost 3 bases and 9 bases respectively, with 15 bases between them. CDR3 length equals 14 residues. The germline gives CDR1 DFQATT, CDR2 SNEGSKA (reference sequence). DNA for the CDR3: TGCAGTGCTAGTGTCACGCGGCGTGCTTCACCCCTCCACTTT. It yields the protein CSASVTRRASPLHF.

This clone was found a few times. V is TRBV25-1 and J is TRBJ2-1; 11 bases align to TRBD2. The CDR3 has 16 residues. Germline CDR1 and CDR2: MGHDK and SYGVNS. V was pared by 4 bases and J by 4 bases, with 6 bases of the junction left unmatched. CDR3 amino acids: CASSADGLAGYNEQFF. CDR3 bases: TGTGCCAGCAGTGCGGACGGACTAGCGGGTTACAATGAGCAGTTCTTC.